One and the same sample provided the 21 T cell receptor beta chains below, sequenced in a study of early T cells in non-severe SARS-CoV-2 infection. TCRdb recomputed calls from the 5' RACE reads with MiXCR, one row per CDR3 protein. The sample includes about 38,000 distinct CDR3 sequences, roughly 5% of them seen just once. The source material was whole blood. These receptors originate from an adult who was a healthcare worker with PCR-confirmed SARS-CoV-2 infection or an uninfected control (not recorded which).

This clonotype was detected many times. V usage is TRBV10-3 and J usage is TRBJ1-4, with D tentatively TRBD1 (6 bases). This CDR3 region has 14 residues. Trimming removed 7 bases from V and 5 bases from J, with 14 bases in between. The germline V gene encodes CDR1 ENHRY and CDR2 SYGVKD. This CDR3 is CAIKKDRSNEKLFF. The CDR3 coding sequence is TGTGCCATCAAGAAGGACAGATCAAATGAAAAACTGTTTTTT.

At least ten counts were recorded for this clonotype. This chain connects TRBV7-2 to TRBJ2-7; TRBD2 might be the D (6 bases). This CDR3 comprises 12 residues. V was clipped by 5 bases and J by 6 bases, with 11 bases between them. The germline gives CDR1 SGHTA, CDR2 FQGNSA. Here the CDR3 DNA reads TGTGCCAGCAGCCAAAGGCGGGGCGAGCAGTACTTC. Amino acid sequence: CASSQRRGEQYF.

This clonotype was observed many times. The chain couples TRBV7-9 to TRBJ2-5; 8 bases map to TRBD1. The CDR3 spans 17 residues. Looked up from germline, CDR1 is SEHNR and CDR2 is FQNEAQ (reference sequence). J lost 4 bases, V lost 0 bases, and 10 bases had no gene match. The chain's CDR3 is CASSLAQTGDRRETQYF. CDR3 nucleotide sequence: TGTGCCAGCAGCTTAGCCCAGACAGGGGATCGACGAGAGACCCAGTACTTC.

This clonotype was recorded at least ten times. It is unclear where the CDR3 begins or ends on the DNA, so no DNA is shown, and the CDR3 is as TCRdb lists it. CDR3 in amino acids: CASSVVGTGSASPLHF. The V and J genes are TRBV21-1 and TRBJ1-6; TRBD1 was called by the table and not checked on the DNA. TRBV21-1 is reported as a pseudogene. The CDR3 comprises 16 residues, both ends counted.

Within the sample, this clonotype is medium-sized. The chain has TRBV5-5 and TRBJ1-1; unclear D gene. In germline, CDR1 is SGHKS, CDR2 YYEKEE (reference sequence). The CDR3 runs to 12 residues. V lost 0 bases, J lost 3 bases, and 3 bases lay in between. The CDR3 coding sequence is TGTGCCAGCAGCTTGGGAGACACTGAAGCTTTCTTT. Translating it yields CASSLGDTEAFF.

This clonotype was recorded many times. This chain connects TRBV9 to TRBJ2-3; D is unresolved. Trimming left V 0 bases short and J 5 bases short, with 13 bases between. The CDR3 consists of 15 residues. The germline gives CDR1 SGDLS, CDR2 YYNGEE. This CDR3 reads CASSVATATGDTQYF. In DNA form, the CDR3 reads TGTGCCAGCAGCGTAGCTACGGCTACGGGAGATACGCAGTATTTT. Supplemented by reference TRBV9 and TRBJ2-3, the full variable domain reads DSGVTQTPKHLITATGQRVTLRCSPRSGDLSVYWYQQSLDQGLQFLIQYYNGEERAKGNILERFSAQQFPDLHSELNLSSLELGDSALYFCASSVATATGDTQYFGPGTRLTVL.

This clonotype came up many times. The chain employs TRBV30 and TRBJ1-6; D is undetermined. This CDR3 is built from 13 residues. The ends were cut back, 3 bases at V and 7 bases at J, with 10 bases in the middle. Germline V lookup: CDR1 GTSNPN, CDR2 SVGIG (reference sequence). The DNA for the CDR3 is TGTGCCTGGAGGAGGGTGGAGAATTCACCCCTCCACTTT. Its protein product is CAWRRVENSPLHF.

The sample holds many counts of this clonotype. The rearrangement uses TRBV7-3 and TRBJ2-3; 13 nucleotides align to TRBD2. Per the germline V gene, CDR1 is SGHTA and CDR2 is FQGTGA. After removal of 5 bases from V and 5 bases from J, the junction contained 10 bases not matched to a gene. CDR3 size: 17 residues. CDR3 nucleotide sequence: TGTGCCAGCAGCCCGCGATCAACTAGCGGGGGGGTAGATACGCAGTATTTT. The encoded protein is CASSPRSTSGGVDTQYF.

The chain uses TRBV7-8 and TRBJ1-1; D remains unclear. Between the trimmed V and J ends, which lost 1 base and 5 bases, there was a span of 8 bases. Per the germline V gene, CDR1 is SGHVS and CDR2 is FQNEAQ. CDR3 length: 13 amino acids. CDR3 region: CASSLVGETEAFF. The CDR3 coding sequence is TGTGCCAGCAGCTTAGTAGGTGAGACTGAAGCTTTCTTT.

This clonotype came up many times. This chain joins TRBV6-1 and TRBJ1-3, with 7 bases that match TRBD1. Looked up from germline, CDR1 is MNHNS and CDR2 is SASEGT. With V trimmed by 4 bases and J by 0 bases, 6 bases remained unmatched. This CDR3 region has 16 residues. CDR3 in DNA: TGTGCCAGCAGTGGGCGACAGGGACTCTCTGGAAACACCATATATTTT. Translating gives CASSGRQGLSGNTIYF.

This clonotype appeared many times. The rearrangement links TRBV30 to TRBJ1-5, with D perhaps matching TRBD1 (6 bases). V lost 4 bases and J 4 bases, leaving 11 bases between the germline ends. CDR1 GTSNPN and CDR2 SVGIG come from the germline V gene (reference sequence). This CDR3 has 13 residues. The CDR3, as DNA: TGTGCCTGGACAGGGGAGATGAATCAGCCCCAGCATTTT. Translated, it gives CAWTGEMNQPQHF. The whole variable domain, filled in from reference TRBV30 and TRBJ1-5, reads SQTIHQWPATLVQPVGSPLSLECTVEGTSNPNLYWYRQAAGRGLQLLFYSVGIGQISSEVPQNLSASRPQDRQFILSSKKLLLSDSGFYLCAWTGEMNQPQHFGDGTRLSIL.

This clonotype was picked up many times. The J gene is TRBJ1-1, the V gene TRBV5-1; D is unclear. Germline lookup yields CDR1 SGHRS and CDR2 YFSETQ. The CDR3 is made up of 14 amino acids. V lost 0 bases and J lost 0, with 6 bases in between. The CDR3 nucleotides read TGCGCCAGCAGCTTGGCCTTGGTGAACACTGAAGCTTTCTTT. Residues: CASSLALVNTEAFF.

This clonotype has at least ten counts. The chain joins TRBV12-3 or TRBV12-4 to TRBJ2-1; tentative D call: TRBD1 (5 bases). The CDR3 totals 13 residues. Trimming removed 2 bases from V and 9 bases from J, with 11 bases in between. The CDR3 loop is CASSLFRDGEQFF. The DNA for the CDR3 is TGTGCCAGCAGTTTATTCAGGGATGGTGAGCAGTTCTTC.

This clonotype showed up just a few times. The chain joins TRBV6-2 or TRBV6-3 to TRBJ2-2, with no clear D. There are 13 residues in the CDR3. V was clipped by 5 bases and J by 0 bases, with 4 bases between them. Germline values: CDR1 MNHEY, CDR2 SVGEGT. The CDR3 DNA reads TGTGCCAGCAGTAGGACGAACACCGGGGAGCTGTTTTTT. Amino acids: CASSRTNTGELFF.

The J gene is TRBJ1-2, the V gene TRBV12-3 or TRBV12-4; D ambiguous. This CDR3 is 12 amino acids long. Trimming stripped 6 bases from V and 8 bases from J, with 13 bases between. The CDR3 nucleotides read TGTGCCAGCAGCCTAGGGCCTCGGGGCTACACCTTC. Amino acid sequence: CASSLGPRGYTF.

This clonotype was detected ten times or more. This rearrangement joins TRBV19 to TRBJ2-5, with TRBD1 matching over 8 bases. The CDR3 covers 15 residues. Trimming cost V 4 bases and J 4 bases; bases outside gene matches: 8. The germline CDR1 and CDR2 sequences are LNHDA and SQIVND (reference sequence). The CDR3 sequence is CASSRQGALGETQYF. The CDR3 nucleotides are TGTGCCAGTAGTAGGCAGGGGGCGCTCGGAGAGACCCAGTACTTC.

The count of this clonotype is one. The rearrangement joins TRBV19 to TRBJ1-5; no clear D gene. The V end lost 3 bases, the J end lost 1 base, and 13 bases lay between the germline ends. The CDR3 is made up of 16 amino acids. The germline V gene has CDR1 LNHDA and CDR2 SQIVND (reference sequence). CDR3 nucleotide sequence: TGTGCCAGTAGTATCGGACGATTGCTGAGCAATCAGCCCCAGCATTTT. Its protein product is CASSIGRLLSNQPQHF.

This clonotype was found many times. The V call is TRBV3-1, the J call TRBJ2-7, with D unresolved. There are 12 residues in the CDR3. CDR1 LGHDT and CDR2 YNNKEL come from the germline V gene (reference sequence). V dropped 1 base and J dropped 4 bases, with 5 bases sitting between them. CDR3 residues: CASSQGRYEQYF. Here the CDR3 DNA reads TGTGCCAGCAGCCAAGGACGGTACGAGCAGTACTTC.

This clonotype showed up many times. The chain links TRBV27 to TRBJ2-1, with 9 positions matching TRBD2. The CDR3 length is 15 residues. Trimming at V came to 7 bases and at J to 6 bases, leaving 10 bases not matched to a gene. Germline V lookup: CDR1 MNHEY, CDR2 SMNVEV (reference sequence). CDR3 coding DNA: TGTGCCAGCACTGAGCGGGGGGCTCCCCTCAATGAGCAGTTCTTC. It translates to CASTERGAPLNEQFF.

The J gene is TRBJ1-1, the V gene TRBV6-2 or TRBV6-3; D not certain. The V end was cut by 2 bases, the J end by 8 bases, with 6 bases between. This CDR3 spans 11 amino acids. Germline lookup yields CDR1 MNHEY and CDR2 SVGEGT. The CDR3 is CASSYGIEAFF. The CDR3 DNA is TGTGCCAGCAGTTACGGGATAGAAGCTTTCTTT.

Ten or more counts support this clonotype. Written as DNA, the CDR3 is TGTGCCACCAGCAGAGATAGGAGGGAAGAGACCCAGTACTTC. This translates into CATSRDRREETQYF. This chain uses TRBV15 with TRBJ2-5, with D possibly TRBD2 on 6 matching bases. This CDR3 has 14 residues. Germline V gives CDR1 LNHNV, CDR2 YYDKDF (reference sequence). V lost 0 bases to trimming and J lost 3 bases, with 8 bases between them.